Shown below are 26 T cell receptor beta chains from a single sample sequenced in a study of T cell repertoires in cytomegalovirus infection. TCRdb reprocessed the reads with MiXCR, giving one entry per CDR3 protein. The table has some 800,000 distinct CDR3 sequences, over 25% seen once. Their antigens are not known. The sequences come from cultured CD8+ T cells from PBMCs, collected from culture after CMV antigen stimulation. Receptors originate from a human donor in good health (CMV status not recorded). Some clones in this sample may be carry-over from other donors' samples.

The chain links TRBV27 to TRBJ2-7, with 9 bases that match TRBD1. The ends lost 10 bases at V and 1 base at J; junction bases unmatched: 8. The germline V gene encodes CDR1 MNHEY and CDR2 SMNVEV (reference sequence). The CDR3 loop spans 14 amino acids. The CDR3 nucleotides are TGTGCCACCAAAAAACAGGGGGCTTCCTACGAGCAGTACTTC. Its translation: CATKKQGASYEQYF.

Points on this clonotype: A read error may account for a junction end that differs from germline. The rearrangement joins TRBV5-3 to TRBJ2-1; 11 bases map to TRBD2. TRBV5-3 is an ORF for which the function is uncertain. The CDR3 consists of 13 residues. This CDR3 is CASSFSSGGAPFF. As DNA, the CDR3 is TGTGCCAGCAGCTTTAGTAGCGGGGGGGCCCCGTTCTTC.

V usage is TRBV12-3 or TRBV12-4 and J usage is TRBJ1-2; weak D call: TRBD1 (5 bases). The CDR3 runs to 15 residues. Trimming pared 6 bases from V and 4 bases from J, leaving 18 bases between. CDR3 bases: TGTGCCAGCAGGACCAGGGTCCCTCGAACCTATGGCTACACCTTC. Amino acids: CASRTRVPRTYGYTF.

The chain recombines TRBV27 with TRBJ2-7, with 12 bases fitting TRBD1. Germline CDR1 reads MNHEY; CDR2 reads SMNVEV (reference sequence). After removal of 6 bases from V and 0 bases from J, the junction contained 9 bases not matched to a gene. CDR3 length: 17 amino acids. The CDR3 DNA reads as TGTGCCAGCAGCCCCTCTGGGACAGGGGGCTCCTCCTACGAGCAGTACGTC. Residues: CASSPSGTGGSSYEQYV.

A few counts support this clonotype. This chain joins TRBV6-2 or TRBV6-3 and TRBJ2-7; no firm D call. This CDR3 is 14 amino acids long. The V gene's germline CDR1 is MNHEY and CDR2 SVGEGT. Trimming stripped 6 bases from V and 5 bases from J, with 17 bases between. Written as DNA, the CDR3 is TGTGCCAGCAGCGCCTTCGGTCCAAGGGACGAGCAGTACGTC. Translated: CASSAFGPRDEQYV.

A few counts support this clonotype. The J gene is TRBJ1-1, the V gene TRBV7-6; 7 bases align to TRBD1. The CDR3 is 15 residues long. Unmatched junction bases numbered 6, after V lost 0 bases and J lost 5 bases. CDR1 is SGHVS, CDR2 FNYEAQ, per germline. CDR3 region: CASSLAGGAFTEAFF. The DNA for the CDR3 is TGTGCCAGCAGCTTAGCAGGGGGCGCGTTTACTGAAGCTTTCTTT.

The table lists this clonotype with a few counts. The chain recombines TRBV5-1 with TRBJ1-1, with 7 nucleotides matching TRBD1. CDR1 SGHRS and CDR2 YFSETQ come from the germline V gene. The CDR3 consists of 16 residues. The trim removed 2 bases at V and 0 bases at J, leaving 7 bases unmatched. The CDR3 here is CASSLRTGQLNTEAFF. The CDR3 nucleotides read TGCGCCAGCAGCTTAAGGACGGGACAGTTGAACACTGAAGCTTTCTTT.

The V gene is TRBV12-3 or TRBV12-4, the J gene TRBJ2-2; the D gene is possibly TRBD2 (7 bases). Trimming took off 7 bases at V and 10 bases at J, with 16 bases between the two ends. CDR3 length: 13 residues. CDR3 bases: TGTGCCAGCACCCCTGGGGGGGGCTTGGAGCTGTTTTTT. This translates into CASTPGGGLELFF.

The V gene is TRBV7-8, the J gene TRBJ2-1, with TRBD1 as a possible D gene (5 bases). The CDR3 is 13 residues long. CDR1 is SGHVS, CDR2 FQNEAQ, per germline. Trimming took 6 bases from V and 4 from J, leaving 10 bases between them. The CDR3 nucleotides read TGTGCCAGCAGTACAGGCTTGTACAATGAGCAGTTCTTC. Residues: CASSTGLYNEQFF.

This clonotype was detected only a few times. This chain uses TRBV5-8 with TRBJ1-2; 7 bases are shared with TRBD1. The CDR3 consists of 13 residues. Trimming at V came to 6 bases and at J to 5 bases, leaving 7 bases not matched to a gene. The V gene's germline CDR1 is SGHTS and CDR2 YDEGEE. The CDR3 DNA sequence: TGTGCCAGCACCTATACAGGGGATTATGGCTACACCTTC. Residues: CASTYTGDYGYTF.

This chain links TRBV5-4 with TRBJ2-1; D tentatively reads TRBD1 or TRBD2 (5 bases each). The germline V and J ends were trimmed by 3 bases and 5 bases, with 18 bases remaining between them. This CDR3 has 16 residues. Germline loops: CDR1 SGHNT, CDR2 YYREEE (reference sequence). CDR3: CASSWSIGTADNEQFF. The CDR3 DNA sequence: TGTGCCAGCAGCTGGTCTATCGGGACGGCGGACAATGAGCAGTTCTTC.

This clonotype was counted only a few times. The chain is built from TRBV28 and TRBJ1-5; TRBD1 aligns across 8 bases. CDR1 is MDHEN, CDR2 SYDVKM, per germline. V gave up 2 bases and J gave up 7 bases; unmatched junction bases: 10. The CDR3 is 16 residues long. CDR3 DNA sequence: TGTGCCAGCAGTTTAAGAGGGACAGGTCATCGCCAGCCCCAGCATTTT. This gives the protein CASSLRGTGHRQPQHF.

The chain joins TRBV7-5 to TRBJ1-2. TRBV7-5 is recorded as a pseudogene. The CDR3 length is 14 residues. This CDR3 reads CIFEPPPWGYGYTF. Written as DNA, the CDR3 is TGTATCTTCGAGCCTCCTCCGTGGGGCTATGGCTACACCTTC.

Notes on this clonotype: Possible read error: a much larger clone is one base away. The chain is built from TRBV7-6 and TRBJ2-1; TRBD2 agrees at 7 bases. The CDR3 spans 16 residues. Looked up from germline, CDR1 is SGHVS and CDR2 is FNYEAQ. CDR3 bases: TGTGTCAGCAGCCCCAACGGGGGGAGCTCCTACAATGAGCAGTTCTTC. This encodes CVSSPNGGSSYNEQFF. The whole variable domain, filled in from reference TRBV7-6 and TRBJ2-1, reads GAGVSQSPRYKVTKRGQDVALRCDPISGHVSLYWYRQALGQGPEFLTYFNYEAQQDKSGLPNDRFSAERPEGSISTLTIQRTEQRDSAMYRCVSSPNGGSSYNEQFFGPGTRLTVL.

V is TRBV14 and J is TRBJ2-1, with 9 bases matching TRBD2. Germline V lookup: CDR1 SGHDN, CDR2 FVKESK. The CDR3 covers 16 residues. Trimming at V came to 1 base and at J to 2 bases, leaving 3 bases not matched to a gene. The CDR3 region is CASSQGRTSAYNEQFF. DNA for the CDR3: TGTGCCAGCAGCCAAGGGAGGACTAGCGCCTACAATGAGCAGTTCTTC.

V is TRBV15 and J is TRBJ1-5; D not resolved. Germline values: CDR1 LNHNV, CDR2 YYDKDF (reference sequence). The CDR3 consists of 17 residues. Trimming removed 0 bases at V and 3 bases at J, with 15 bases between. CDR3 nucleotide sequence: TGTGCCACCAGCAGAGATCGGGTGGCACTTGACAATCAGCCCCAGCATTTT. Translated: CATSRDRVALDNQPQHF. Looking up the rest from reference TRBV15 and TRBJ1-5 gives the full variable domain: DAMVIQNPRYQVTQFGKPVTLSCSQTLNHNVMYWYQQKSSQAPKLLFHYYDKDFNNEADTPDNFQSRRPNTSFCFLDIRSPGLGDTAMYLCATSRDRVALDNQPQHFGDGTRLSIL.

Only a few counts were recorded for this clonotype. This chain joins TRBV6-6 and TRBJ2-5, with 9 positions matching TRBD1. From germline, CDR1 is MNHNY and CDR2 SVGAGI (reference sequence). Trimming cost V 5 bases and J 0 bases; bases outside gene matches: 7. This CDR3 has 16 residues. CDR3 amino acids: CASSPGQGPYQETQYF. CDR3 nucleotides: TGTGCCAGCAGTCCAGGACAGGGGCCGTACCAAGAGACCCAGTACTTC.

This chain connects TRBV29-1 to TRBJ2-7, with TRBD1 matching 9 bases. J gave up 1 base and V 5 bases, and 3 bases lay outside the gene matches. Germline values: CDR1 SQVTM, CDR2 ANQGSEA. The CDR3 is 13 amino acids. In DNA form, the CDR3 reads TGCAGCGTTCGGGACAGGGAATCCTACGAGCAGTACTTC. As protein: CSVRDRESYEQYF.

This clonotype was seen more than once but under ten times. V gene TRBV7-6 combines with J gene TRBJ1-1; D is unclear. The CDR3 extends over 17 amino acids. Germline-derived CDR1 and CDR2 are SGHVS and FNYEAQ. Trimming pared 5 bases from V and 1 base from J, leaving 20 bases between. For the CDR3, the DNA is TGTGCCAGCAGCGTTACAGTGTCCCCCTCCGCGAACACTGAAGCTTTCTTT. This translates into CASSVTVSPSANTEAFF.

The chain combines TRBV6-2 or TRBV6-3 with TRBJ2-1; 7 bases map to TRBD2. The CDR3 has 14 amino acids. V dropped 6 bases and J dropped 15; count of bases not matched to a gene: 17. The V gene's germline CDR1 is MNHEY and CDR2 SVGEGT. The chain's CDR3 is CASSLEGAGRPGFF. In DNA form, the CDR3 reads TGTGCCAGCAGCCTGGAGGGAGCGGGGCGCCCGGGGTTCTTC.

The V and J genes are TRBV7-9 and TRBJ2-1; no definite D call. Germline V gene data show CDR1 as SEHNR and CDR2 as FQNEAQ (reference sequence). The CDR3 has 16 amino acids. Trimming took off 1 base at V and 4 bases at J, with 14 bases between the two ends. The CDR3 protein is CASSLVSQYTYNEQFF. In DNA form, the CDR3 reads TGTGCCAGCAGCTTAGTCTCTCAGTATACGTACAATGAGCAGTTCTTC.

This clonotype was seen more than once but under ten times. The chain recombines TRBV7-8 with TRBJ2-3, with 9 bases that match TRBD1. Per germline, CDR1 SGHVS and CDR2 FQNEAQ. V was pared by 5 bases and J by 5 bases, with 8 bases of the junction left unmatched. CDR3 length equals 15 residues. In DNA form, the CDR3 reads TGTGCCAGCAGCCCTCCGGGACAGGGAAAAGATACGCAGTATTTT. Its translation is CASSPPGQGKDTQYF.

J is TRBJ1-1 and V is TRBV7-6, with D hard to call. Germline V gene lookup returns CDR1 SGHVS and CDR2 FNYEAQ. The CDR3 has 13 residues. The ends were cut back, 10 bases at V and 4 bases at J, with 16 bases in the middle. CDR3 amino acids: CATRFGIGTEAFF. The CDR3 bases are TGTGCCACCCGTTTCGGGATAGGCACTGAAGCTTTCTTT.

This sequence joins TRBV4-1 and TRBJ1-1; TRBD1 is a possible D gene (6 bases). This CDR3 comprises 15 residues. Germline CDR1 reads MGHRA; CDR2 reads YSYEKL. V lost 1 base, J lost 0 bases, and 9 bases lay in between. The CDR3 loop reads CASSQGGQLNTEAFF. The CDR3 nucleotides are TGCGCCAGCAGCCAAGGCGGACAGTTGAACACTGAAGCTTTCTTT.

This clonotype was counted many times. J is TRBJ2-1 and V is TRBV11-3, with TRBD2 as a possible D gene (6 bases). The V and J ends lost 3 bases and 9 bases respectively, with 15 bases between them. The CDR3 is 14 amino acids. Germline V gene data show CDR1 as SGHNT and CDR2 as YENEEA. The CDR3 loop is CASSLKLDGGEQFF. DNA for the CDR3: TGTGCCAGCAGCTTGAAACTAGACGGGGGTGAGCAGTTCTTC.

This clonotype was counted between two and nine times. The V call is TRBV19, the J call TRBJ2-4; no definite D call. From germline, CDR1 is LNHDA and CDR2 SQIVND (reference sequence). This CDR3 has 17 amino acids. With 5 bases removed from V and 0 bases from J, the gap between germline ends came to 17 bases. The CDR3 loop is CASSSRNSALAKNIQYF. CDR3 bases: TGTGCCAGTAGTTCCCGAAATAGTGCGCTAGCCAAAAACATTCAGTACTTC.